Given below is one T cell receptor (beta chain) in context. There are 14 residues in the CDR3. The V gene's germline CDR1 is SNHLY and CDR2 FYNNEI. V was cut by 0 bases and J by 7 bases, with 10 bases left in between. The data are from a study of technical replicates of blood from a few donors. Here immunoSEQ multiplex PCR was the method, and the copy in TCRdb shows in-frame clones only, minus some. Here the sample spans about 59,000 clones, just over 90% being singletons. The TCR originated in a human donor in good health. Some clones in this sample may be carry-over from other donors' samples. V usage is TRBV2 and J usage is TRBJ1-5, with D tentatively TRBD1 (6 bases). What was sequenced was PBMCs. CDR3 protein: CASSEARGNQPQHF. DNA of the CDR3: TGTGCCAGCAGTGAAGCGAGGGGGAACCAGCCCCAGCATTTT.